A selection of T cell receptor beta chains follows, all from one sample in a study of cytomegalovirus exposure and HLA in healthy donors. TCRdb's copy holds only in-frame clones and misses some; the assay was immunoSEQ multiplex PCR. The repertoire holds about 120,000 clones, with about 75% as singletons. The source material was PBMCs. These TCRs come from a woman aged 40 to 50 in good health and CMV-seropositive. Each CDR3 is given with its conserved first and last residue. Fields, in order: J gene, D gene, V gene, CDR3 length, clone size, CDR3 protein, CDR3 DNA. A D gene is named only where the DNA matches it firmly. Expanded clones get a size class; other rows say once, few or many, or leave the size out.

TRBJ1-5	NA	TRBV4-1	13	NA	CASSQEDNQPQHF	TGCGCCAGCAGCCAGGAGGACAATCAGCCCCAGCATTTT
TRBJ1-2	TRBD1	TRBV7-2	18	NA	CASSLKGQGIPATYGYTF	TGTGCCAGCAGCCTCAAGGGACAGGGAATCCCTGCTACCTATGGCTACACCTTC
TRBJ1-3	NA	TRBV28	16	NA	CASSLSGSLAGNTIYF	TGTGCCAGCAGTTTGTCGGGGTCCTTGGCCGGAAACACCATATATTTT
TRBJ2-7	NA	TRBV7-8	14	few	CASSNTDRAYEQYF	TGTGCCAGCAGCAACACGGACAGAGCCTACGAGCAGTACTTC
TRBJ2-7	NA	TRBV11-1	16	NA	CASSQRRGTRLYEQYF	TGTGCCAGCAGCCAGCGGCGGGGTACGCGACTCTACGAGCAGTACTTC
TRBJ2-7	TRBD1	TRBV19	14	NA	CASSTTGGPYEQYF	TGTGCCAGTAGTACGACAGGGGGACCCTACGAGCAGTACTTC
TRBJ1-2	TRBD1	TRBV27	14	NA	CASRALDRDYGYTF	TGTGCCAGCAGGGCCCTGGACAGGGACTATGGCTACACCTTC
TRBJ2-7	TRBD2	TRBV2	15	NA	CASSSTSALSYEQYF	TGTGCCAGCAGCTCGACTAGCGCCCTCTCCTACGAGCAGTACTTC
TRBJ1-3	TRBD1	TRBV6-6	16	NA	CASSYSGQGYGNTIYF	TGTGCCAGCAGTTACTCGGGACAGGGGTATGGAAACACCATATATTTT
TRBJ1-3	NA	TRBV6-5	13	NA	CAATEGSGNTIYF	TGTGCCGCGACGGAGGGCTCTGGAAACACCATATATTTT